This paragraph reports one T cell receptor beta chain. Its cognate antigen is unknown. TCRdb reprocessed the 5' RACE reads, keeping one entry per CDR3 protein, no DNA. The sample has about 15,000 distinct CDR3 sequences. These data come from a study of T cells expressing NK-cell markers. The overall study: Serological testing identified most of the eight sequenced donors as HCMV-seropositive and one as seronegative.

Whole-study results and caveats: Four donors' CD3+CD56-NKG2C+ cells were dominated by the same clonotypes. The contribution of dominant NKG2C+ clonotypes to CD8+ T cells in about 6 donors was roughly 1.0-7.0%.

The CDR3 has 13 residues. The rearrangement joins TRBV12-3 or TRBV12-4 to TRBJ1-6. This receptor was taken from a man aged 18 to 69 in good health. Material for sequencing was blood T cells: a sorted CD56 or NKG2C T cell subset, CD4+ or CD8+ T cells, or bulk PBMC T cells (not recorded which). CDR3 protein: CASSPILGSPLHF.